In its sample, the clone carrying this T cell receptor (beta chain) was seen a few times. One end of the junction does not line up with germline, which may come from a read error. TCRbeta library preparation incorporated unique molecular identifiers. TCRdb independently ran MiXCR on the PCR reads; one entry per CDR3 protein. The table shows roughly 400,000 distinct CDR3 sequences, with around 46% occurring only once. The CDR3 is 14 residues long. Germline CDR1 is SQVTM and CDR2 is ANQGSEA. The data belong to a study of T-cell reconstitution after alpha-beta-depleted transplantation in children. The material sequenced was PBMCs, taken before TCRalphabeta/CD19-depleted stem cell transplant. This TCR was recovered from a girl aged 2 to 9 with aplastic anemia, due to receive a stem cell transplant. The rearrangement links TRBV29-1 to TRBJ1-1; D not certain. CDR3 residues: CSIDKQRVNTEAFF. The CDR3 nucleotides are TGCAGCATTGATAAACAACGGGTGAACACTGAAGCTTTCTTT.